Listed below are T cell receptor beta chains from one sample, sequenced in a study of blood T cell repertoires in COVID-19. The method was immunoSEQ multiplex PCR; TCRdb's version includes in-frame clones alone and lacks a portion of them. Among approximately 170,000 clones listed, about 85% were seen once. Sequencing used peripheral blood. Receptor source: a man at least 80 years old with COVID-19, enrolled during active disease. Both conserved end residues are part of each CDR3. A D gene is named only where the DNA matches it firmly. The size entry is marked missing in some rows and otherwise reads once, few, many or a size class.

TRBV6-5	TRBJ1-5	TRBD1	.	TGTGCCAGCAGTCCGACAGGGATTCAGCCCCAGCATTTT	CASSPTGIQPQHF
TRBV14	TRBJ1-4	.	once	TGTGCCAGCAGCAACAGCGGAAATGAAAAACTGTTTTTT	CASSNSGNEKLFF
TRBV19	TRBJ1-2	TRBD1	.	TGTGCCAGTAGTGCCGGGGACAGCGGTTTCACGGGATACACCTTC	CASSAGDSGFTGYTF
TRBV3-1/TRBV3-2	TRBJ2-3	.	.	TGTGCCAGCAGCCAGCCCCGGGGAAGGATTAGCACAGATACGCAGTATTTT	CASSQPRGRISTDTQYF
TRBV7-8	TRBJ1-2	TRBD1	.	TGTGCCAGCAGCTCGACAGGGATGGACCTTAACTATGGCTACACCTTC	CASSSTGMDLNYGYTF
TRBV3-1/TRBV3-2	TRBJ2-5	TRBD2	.	TGTGCCAGCAGCCAAACCCCCGGCCGGGGGGGATACCAAGAGACCCAGTACTTC	CASSQTPGRGGYQETQYF
TRBV7-2	TRBJ2-3	.	.	TGTGCCAGCAGCTTGAGGAGGGGCGGCAATGTCCAAAATACGCAGTATTTT	CASSLRRGGNVQNTQYF
TRBV9	TRBJ2-1	TRBD2	.	TGTGCCAGCAGCGGGATAGCGGGGGGGCTGGGAAATGAGCAGTTCTTC	CASSGIAGGLGNEQFF
TRBV2	TRBJ1-5	.	few	TGTGCCAGCAGTGAAGGGGGGGTTAGCAATCAGCCCCAGCATTTT	CASSEGGVSNQPQHF
TRBV6-6	TRBJ1-6	TRBD1	few	TGTGCCAGCATTCGAAAAACGGGAACAGGGGTTATCTCACCCCTCCACTTT	CASIRKTGTGVISPLHF
TRBV7-2	TRBJ1-1	.	.	TGTGCCAGCAGCTTAGCTTCCGGTTACACTGAAGCTTTCTTT	CASSLASGYTEAFF
TRBV30	TRBJ1-1	.	.	TGTGCCTGGAGGAAGGCAGGGATGGGTGAAGCTTTCTTT	CAWRKAGMGEAFF
TRBV6-4	TRBJ1-5	.	.	TGTGCCAGCAGTACAGGGATTCAGCCCCAGCATTTT	CASSTGIQPQHF
TRBV4-3	TRBJ1-2	.	.	TGCGCCAGCAGCCAGATGGACAGTTTAAGGGGCTACACCTTC	CASSQMDSLRGYTF
TRBV11-3	TRBJ1-2	.	.	TGTGCCAGCAGCTTAGGAGGCGTCGAAAGGAATGGCTACACCTTC	CASSLGGVERNGYTF
TRBV4-1	TRBJ1-4	.	.	TGCGCCAGCAGCCTAGTTGACAGGAGCAATGAAAAACTGTTTTTT	CASSLVDRSNEKLFF
TRBV6-5	TRBJ1-1	.	.	TGTGCCAGCAGTTACTCGGTGGCCTTTAACACTGAAGCTTTCTTT	CASSYSVAFNTEAFF
TRBV27	TRBJ2-7	TRBD1	.	TGTGCCAGCAGTTTAACGGGGGGAGGGACAGGGGGTTACCATGAGCAGTACTTC	CASSLTGGGTGGYHEQYF